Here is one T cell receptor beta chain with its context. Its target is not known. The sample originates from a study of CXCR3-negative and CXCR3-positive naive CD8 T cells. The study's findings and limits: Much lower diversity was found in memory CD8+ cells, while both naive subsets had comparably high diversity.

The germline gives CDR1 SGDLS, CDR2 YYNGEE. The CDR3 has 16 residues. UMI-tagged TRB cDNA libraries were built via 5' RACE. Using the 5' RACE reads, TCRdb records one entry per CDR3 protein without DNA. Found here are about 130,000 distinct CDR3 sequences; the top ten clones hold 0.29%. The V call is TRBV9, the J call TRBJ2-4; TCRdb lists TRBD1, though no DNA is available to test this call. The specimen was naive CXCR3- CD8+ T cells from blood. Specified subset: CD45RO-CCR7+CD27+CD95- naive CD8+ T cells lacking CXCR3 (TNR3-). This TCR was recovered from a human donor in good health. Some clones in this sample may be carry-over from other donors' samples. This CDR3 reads CASSVVPRIAKNIQYF.